The sequence of this T cell receptor (beta chain) was determined in a study of T cells expressing NK-cell markers. Overall study: Underlying the TCR beta repertoires were sorted CD3+CD56+NKG2C+, CD3+CD56+NKG2C- and CD3+CD56-NKG2C+ T cells. Study-level findings and limits: The leading position in the CD3+CD56-NKG2C+ fraction of a handful of donors also went to these clonotypes.

TCRdb re-called the 5' RACE reads, yielding one record per CDR3 amino acid sequence without DNA. In total, the table holds about 460,000 distinct CDR3 sequences. Worth noting for this clonotype: The antigen is unknown.

The sequence was obtained from a woman between 50 and 59 years old in good health. The sequenced material came from blood T cells: a sorted CD56 or NKG2C T cell subset, CD4+ or CD8+ T cells, or bulk PBMC T cells (not recorded which).

The CDR3 loop reads CASSYWGTSTPSGNEQFF. This sequence joins TRBV6-2 or TRBV6-3 and TRBJ2-1; TCRdb proposes TRBD2, but this gene call is untestable without DNA. CDR1 is MNHEY, CDR2 SVGEGT, per germline. This CDR3 is 18 amino acids long.